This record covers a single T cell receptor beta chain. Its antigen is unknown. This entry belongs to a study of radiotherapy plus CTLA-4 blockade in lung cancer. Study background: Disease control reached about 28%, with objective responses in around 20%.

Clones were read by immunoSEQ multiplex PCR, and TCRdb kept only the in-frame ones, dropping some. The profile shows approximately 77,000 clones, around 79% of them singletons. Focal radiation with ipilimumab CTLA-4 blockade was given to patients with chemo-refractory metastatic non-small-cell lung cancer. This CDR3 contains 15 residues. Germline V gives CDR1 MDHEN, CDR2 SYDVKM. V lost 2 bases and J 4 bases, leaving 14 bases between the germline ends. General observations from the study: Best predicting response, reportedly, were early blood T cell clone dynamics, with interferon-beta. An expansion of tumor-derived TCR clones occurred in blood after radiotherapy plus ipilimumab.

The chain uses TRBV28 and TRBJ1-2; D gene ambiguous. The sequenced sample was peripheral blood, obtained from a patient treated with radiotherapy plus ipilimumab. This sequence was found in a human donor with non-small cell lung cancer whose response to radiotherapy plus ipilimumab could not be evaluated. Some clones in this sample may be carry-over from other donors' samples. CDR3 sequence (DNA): TGTGCCAGCAGTTTAACGGGAGGATTGGCCTATGGCTACACCTTC. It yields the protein CASSLTGGLAYGYTF.